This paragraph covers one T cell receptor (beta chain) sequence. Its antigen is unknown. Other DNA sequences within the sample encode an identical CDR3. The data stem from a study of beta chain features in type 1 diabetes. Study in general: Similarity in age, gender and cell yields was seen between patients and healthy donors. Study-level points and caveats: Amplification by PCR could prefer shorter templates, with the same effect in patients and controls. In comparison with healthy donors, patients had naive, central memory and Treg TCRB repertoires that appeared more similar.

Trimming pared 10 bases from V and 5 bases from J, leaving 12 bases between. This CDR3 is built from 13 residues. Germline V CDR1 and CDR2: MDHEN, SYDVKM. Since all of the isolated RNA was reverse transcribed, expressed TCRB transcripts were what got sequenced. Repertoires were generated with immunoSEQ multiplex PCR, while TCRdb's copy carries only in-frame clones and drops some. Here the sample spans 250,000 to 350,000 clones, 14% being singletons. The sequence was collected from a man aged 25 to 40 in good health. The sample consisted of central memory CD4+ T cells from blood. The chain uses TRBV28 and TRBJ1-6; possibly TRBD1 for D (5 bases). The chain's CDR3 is CATSGTNNSPLHF. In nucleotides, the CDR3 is TGTGCCACCTCAGGGACGAATAATTCACCCCTCCACTTT. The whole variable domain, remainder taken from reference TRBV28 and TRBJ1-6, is DVKVTQSSRYLVKRTGEKVFLECVQDMDHENMFWYRQDPGLGLRLIYFSYDVKMKEKGDIPEGYSVSREKKERFSLILESASTNQTSMYLCATSGTNNSPLHFGNGTRLTVT.